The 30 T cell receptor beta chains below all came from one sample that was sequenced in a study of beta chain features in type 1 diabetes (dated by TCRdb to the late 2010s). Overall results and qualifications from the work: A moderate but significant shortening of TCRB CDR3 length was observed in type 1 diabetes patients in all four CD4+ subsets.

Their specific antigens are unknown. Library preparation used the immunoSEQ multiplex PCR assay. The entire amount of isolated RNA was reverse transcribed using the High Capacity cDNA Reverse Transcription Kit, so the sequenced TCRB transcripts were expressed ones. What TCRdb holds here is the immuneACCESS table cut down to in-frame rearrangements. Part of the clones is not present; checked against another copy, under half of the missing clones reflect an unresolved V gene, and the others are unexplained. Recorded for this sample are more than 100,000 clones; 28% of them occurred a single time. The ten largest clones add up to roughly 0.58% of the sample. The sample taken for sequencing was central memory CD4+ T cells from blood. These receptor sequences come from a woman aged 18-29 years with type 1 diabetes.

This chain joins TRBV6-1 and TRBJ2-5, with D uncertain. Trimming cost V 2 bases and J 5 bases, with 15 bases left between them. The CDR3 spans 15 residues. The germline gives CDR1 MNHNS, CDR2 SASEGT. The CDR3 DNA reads TGTGCCAGCAGTGAAACCCCCCTTACTCGGGAGACCCAGTACTTC. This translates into CASSETPLTRETQYF.

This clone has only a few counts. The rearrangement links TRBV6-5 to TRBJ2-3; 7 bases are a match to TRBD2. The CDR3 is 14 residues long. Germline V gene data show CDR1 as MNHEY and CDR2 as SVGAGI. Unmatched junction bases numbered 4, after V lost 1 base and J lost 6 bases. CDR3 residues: CASSYYQRGDTQYF. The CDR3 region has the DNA TGTGCCAGCAGTTACTACCAGCGGGGTGATACGCAGTATTTT.

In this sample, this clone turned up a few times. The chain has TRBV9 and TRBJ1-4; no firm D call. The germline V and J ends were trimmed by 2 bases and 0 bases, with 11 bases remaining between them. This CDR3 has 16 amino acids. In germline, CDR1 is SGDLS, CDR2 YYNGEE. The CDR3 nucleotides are TGTGCCAGCAGCGTCAAGCACCAAGCAACTAATGAAAAACTGTTTTTT. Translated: CASSVKHQATNEKLFF.

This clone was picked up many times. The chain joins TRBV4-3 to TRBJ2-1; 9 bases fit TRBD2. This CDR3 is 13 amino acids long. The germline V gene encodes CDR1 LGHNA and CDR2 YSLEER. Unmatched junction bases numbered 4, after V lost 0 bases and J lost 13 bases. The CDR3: CASSQDGSGRQFF. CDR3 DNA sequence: TGCGCCAGCAGCCAAGATGGTAGCGGGAGACAGTTCTTC.

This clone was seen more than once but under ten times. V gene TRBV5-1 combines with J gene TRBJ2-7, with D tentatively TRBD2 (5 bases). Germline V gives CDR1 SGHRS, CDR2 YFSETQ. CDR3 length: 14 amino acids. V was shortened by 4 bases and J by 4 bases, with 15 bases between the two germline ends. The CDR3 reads CASSPGLADYEQYF. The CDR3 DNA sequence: TGCGCCAGCAGCCCAGGACTCGCTGATTACGAGCAGTACTTC.

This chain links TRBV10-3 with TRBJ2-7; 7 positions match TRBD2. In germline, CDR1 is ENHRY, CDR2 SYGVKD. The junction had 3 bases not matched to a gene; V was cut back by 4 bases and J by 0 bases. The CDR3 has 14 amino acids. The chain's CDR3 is CAISGTRGSYEQYF. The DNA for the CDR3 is TGTGCCATCAGTGGGACTAGGGGCTCCTACGAGCAGTACTTC.

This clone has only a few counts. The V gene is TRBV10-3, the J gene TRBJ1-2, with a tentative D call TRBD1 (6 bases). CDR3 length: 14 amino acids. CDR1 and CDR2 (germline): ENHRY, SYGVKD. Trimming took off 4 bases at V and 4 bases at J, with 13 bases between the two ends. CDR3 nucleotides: TGTGCCATCAGTGGACAGGATCCCCTCTATGGCTACACCTTC. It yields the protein CAISGQDPLYGYTF.

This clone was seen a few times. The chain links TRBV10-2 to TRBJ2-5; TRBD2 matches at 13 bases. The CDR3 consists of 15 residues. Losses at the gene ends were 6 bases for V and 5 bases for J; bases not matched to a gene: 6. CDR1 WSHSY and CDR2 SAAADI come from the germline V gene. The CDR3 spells CASSDGTSGMETQYF. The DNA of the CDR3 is TGCGCCAGCAGCGATGGGACTAGCGGGATGGAGACCCAGTACTTC.

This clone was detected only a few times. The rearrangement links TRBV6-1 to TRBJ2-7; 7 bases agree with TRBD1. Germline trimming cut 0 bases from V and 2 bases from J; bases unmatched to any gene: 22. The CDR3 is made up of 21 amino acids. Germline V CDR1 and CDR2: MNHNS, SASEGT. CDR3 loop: CASSEAARQGGLRFSAYEQYV. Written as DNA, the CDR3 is TGTGCCAGCAGTGAAGCGGCCCGACAGGGCGGACTTCGATTTTCCGCCTACGAGCAGTACGTC.

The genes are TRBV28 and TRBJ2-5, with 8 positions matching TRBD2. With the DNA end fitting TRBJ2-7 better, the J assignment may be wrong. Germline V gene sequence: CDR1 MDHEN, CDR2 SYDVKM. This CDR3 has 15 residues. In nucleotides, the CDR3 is TGTGCCAGCAGTTCAGGGCTAGCGGGCGACTACGAGCAGTACTTC. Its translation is CASSSGLAGDYEQYF.

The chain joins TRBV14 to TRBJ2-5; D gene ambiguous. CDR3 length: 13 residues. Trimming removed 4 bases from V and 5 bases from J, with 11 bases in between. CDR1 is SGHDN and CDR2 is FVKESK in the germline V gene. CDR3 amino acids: CASSPRVLETQYF. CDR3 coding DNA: TGTGCCAGCAGCCCCCGTGTTTTGGAGACCCAGTACTTC.

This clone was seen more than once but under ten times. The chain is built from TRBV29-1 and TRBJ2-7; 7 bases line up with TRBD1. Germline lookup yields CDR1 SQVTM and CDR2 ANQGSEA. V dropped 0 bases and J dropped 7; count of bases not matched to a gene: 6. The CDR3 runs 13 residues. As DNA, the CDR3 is TGCAGCGTTGAAGATGTTCCAGGGGGTGAGCAGTACTTC. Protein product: CSVEDVPGGEQYF.

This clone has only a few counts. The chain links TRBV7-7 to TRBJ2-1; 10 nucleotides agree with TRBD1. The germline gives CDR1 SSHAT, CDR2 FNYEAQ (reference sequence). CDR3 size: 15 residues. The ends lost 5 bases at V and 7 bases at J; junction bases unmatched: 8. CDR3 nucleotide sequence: TGTGCCAGCAGCCCCGGGACAGGGGTTAATAATGAGCAGTTCTTC. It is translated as CASSPGTGVNNEQFF. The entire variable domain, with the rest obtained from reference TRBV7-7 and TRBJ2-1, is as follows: GAGVSQSPRYKVTKRGQDVTLRCDPISSHATLYWYQQALGQGPEFLTYFNYEAQPDKSGLPSDRFSAERPEGSISTLTIQRTEQRDSAMYRCASSPGTGVNNEQFFGPGTRLTVL.

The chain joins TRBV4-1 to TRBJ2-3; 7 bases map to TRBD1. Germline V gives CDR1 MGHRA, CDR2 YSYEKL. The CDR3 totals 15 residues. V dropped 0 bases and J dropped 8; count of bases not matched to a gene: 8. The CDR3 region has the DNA TGCGCCAGCAGCCAAGAAGGTAGGGGGCCCGGTACGCAGTATTTT. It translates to CASSQEGRGPGTQYF.

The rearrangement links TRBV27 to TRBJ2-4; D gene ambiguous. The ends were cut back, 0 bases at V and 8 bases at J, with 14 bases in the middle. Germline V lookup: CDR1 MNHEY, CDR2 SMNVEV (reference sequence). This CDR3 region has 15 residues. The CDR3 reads CASSLSRLGHDIQYF. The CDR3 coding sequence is TGTGCCAGCAGTTTATCGAGGCTAGGTCATGACATTCAGTACTTC.

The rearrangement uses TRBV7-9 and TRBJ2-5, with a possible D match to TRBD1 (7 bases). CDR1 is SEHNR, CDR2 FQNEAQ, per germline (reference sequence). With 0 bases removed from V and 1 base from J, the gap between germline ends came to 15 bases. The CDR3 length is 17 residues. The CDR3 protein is CASSLARGRWGQETQYF. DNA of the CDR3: TGTGCCAGCAGCTTAGCCAGGGGGAGGTGGGGCCAAGAGACCCAGTACTTC.

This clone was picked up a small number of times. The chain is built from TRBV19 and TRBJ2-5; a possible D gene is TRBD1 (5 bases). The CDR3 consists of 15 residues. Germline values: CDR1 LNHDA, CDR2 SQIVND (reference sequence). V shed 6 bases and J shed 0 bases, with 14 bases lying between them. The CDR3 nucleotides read TGTGCCAGTAGAAAAGCTGACAGCTACCAAGAGACCCAGTACTTC. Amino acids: CASRKADSYQETQYF.

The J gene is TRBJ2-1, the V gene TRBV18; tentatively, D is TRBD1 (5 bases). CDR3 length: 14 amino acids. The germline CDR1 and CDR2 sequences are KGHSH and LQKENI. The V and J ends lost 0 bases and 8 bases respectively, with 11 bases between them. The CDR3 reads CASSPPSRADEQFF. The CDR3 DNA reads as TGTGCCAGCTCACCACCCTCCAGGGCGGATGAGCAGTTCTTC.

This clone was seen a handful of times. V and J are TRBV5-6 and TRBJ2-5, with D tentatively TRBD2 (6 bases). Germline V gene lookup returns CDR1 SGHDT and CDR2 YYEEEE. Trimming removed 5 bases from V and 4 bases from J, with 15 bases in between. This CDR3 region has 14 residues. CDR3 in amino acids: CASRTRRGGETQYF. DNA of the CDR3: TGTGCCAGCAGGACGAGGAGGGGCGGAGAGACCCAGTACTTC.

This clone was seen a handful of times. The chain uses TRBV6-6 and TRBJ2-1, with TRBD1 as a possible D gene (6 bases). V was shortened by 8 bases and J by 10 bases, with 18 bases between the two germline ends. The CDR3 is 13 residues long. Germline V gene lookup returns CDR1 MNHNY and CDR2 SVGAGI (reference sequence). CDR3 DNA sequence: TGTGCCAGCCTCCGGGACAAAGCCTCGGAGCAGTTCTTC. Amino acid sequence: CASLRDKASEQFF.

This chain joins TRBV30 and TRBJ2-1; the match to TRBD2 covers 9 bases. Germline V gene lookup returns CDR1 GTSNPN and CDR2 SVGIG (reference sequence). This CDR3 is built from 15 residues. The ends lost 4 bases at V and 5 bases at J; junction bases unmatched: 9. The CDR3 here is CAWMEETSGNNEQFF. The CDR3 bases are TGTGCCTGGATGGAGGAGACTAGCGGTAACAATGAGCAGTTCTTC.

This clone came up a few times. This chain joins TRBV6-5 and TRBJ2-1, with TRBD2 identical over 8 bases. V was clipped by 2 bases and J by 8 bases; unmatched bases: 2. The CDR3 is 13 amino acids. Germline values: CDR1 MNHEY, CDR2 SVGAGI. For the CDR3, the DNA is TGTGCCAGCAGTTACGCGGGAGGCTATGAGCAGTTCTTC. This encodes CASSYAGGYEQFF.

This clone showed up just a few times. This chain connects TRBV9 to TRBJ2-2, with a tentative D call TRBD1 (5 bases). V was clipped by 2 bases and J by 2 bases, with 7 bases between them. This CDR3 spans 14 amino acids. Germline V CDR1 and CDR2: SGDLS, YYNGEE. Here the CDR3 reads CASSVRANTGELFF. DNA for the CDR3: TGTGCCAGCAGCGTCAGGGCAAACACCGGGGAGCTGTTTTTT.

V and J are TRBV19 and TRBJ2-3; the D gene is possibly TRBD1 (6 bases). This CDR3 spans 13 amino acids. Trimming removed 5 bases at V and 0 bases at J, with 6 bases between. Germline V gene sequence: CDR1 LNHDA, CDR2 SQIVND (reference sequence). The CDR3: CASSQGSTDTQYF. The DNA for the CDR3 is TGTGCCAGTAGTCAGGGGAGCACAGATACGCAGTATTTT.

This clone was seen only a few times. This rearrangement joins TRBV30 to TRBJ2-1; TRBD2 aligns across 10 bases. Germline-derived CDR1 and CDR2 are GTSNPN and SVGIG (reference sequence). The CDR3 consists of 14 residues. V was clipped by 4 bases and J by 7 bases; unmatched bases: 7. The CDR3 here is CAWNLAGVKNEQFF. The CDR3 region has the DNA TGTGCCTGGAATCTAGCGGGAGTAAAAAATGAGCAGTTCTTC.

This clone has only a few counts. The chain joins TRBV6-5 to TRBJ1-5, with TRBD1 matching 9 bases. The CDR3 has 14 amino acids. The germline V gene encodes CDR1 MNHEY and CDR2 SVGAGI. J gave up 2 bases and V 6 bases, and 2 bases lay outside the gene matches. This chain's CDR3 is CASSRTGGNQPQHF. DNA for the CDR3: TGTGCCAGCAGCAGGACAGGGGGCAATCAGCCCCAGCATTTT.

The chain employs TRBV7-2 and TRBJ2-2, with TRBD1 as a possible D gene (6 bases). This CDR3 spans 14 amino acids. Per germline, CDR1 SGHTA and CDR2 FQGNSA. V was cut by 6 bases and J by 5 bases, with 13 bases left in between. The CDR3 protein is CASRLTGGTGELFF. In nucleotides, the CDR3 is TGTGCCAGCAGGTTGACAGGAGGTACCGGGGAGCTGTTTTTT.

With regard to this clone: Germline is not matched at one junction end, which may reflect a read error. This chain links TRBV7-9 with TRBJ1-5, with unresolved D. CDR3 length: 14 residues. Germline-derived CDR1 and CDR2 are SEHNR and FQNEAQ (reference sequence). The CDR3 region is CASSLAFSDQPQHF. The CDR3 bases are TGTGCCAGCAGCTTAGCCTTTAGCGATCAGCCCCAGCATTTT.

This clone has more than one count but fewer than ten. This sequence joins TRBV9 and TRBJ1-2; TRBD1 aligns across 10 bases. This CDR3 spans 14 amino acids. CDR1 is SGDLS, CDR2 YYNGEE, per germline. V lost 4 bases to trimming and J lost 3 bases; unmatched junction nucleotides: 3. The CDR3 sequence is CASSPGQGDYGYTF. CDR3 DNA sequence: TGTGCCAGCAGCCCCGGACAGGGGGACTATGGCTACACCTTC. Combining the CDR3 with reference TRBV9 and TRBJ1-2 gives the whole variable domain DSGVTQTPKHLITATGQRVTLRCSPRSGDLSVYWYQQSLDQGLQFLIQYYNGEERAKGNILERFSAQQFPDLHSELNLSSLELGDSALYFCASSPGQGDYGYTFGSGTRLTVV.

CDR3 in DNA: TGTGCCAGCAGGACCTTGGGTAATTGGGCGGTCGGGGACACTGAAGCTTTCTTT. Protein: CASRTLGNWAVGDTEAFF. This chain connects TRBV27 to TRBJ1-1; no reliable D call. With 6 bases removed from V and 3 bases from J, the gap between germline ends came to 26 bases. The length of the CDR3 is 18 residues. The V gene's germline CDR1 is MNHEY and CDR2 SMNVEV (reference sequence).